The text below deals with one T cell receptor (beta chain). The antigen remains undetermined. The input was 450 to 500 ng total RNA; TCR beta cDNA was made from it with a constant-region primer. Three rounds of nested multiplex PCR with slightly modified ARM-PCR produced TCR beta libraries. In the first two PCR rounds, TRBV1-TRBV30 forward primers were paired with a C-beta reverse primer, and each round lasted around 10 cycles. In TCRdb, the multiplex PCR reads were re-called with MiXCR into one record per CDR3 protein. The sample has 80,000 or so distinct CDR3 sequences, around 75% seen once. This record belongs to a study of tumor-infiltrating lymphocytes in primary liver carcinoma. Overall study findings and caveats: A significantly higher top-250-clone fraction was found in tumors than in blood (p = 0.039). Presence in all five tumor regions was observed for only about 7.5-24% of top clones.

Without any cell sorting, roughly 18-31 mg of bulk tissue yielded co-extracted RNA and DNA. The patients had histopathologically diagnosed primary liver carcinoma, and their disease was treated by surgical resection. Trimming pared 7 bases from V and 15 bases from J, leaving 16 bases between. The CDR3 has 11 residues. CDR1 is SNHLY and CDR2 is FYNNEI in the germline V gene. The clonotype comes from a woman aged 60-70 years with primary liver carcinoma and hepatitis B virus infection. The sequenced sample consisted of liver tumor tissue from sampling region 4. As to subset: tumor region T4, right-lateral pole. This chain connects TRBV2 to TRBJ1-5; D gene uncertain. CDR3 amino acids: CASNQEDNRHF. CDR3 DNA: TGTGCCAGCAATCAGGAGGATAATCGGCATTTT.